This T cell receptor (beta chain) was recorded in a study of blood T cell repertoires in COVID-19. The overall study: Sources were T cells, B-cell-depleted T cells, or PBMCs; the material itself was cDNA or gDNA.

Repertoires were generated with immunoSEQ multiplex PCR, while TCRdb's copy carries only in-frame clones and drops some. The sample lists under 95,000 clones; about 83% were seen once. CDR1 and CDR2 from the germline V gene are SNHLY and FYNNEI. V lost 4 bases, J lost 3 bases, and 6 bases stayed unmatched. There are 15 residues in the CDR3. Sample: peripheral blood. This chain links TRBV2 with TRBJ2-7, with 10 nucleotides matching TRBD1. The receptor was derived from a man aged 55-75 years with acute or convalescent COVID-19. In DNA form, the CDR3 reads TGTGCCAGCAGTGGGAGGGACAGGGGAGGCTACGAGCAGTACTTC. Translating it yields CASSGRDRGGYEQYF.